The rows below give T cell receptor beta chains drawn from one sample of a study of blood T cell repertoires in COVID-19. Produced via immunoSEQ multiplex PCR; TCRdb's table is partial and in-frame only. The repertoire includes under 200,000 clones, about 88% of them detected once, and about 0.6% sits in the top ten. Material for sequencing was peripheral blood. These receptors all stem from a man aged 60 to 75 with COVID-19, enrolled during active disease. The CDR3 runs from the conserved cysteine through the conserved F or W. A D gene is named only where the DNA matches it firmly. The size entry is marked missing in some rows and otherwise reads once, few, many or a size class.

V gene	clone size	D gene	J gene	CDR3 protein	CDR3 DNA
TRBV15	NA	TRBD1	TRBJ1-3	CATSRKGQGRGNTIYF	TGTGCCACCAGCAGAAAAGGACAGGGCAGGGGAAACACCATATATTTT
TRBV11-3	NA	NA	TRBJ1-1	CASSLGPGEAFF	TGTGCCAGCAGCTTAGGCCCGGGGGAAGCTTTCTTT
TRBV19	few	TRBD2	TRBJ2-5	CASSKVSGRLGVGEETQYF	TGTGCCAGTAGTAAGGTTAGCGGGAGGCTTGGGGTTGGTGAGGAGACCCAGTACTTC
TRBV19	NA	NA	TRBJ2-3	CASKSGTQNPDTQYF	TGTGCCAGTAAGTCCGGGACACAGAATCCAGATACGCAGTATTTT
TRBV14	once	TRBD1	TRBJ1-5	CASSLQGAGQPQHF	TGTGCCAGCAGCCTACAGGGGGCCGGACAGCCCCAGCATTTT
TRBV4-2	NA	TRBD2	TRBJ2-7	CASSGKLARSSYEQYF	TGTGCCAGCAGCGGGAAACTAGCGAGGAGCTCCTACGAGCAGTACTTC
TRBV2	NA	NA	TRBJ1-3	CASSVGRDSGNTIYF	TGTGCCAGCAGTGTAGGCAGGGACTCTGGAAACACCATATATTTT
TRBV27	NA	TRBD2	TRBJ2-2	CASSSGGANTGELFF	TGTGCCAGCAGTTCGGGGGGGGCGAACACCGGGGAGCTGTTTTTT
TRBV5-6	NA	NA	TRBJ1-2	CASIPTGAWTTYGYTF	TGTGCCAGCATTCCGACCGGGGCCTGGACTACTTATGGCTACACCTTC
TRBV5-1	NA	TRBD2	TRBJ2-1	CASSSSGSSYNEQFF	TGCGCCAGCAGCTCGAGCGGGAGCTCCTACAATGAGCAGTTCTTC
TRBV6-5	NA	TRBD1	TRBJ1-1	CASSWSRDRNEAFF	TGTGCCAGCAGTTGGTCACGGGACAGAAATGAAGCTTTCTTT
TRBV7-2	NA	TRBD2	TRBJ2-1	CASGGGTHNEQFF	TGTGCCAGCGGGGGGGGGACCCACAATGAGCAGTTCTTC
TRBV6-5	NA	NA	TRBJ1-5	CASGSEYSNQPQHF	TGTGCCAGCGGTTCAGAATATAGCAATCAGCCCCAGCATTTT